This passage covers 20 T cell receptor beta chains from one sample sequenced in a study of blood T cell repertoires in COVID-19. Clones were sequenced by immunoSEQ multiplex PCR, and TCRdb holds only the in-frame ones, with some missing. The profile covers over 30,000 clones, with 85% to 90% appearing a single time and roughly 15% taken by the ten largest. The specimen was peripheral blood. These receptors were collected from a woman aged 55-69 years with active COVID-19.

The CDR3 protein is CSVDFQGITQYF. As DNA, the CDR3 is TGCAGCGTTGACTTCCAGGGGATTACGCAGTATTTT. The chain carries TRBV29-1 and TRBJ2-3, with D tentatively TRBD1 (6 bases). Germline CDR1 and CDR2: SQVTM and ANQGSEA. This CDR3 spans 12 amino acids. Trimming removed 3 bases from V and 8 bases from J, with 12 bases in between.

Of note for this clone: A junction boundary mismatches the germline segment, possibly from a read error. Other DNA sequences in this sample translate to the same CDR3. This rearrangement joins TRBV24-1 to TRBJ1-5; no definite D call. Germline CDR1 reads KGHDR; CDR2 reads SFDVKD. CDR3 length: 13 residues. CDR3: CATSAYSNQPQHF. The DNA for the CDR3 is TGTGCCACTAGTGCTTATAGCAATCAGCCCCAGCATTTT.

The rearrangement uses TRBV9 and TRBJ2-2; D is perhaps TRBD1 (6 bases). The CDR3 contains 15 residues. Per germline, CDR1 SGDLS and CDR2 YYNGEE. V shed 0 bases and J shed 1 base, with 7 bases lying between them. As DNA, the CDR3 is TGTGCCAGCAGCGTAGAGGGGGTGAACACCGGGGAGCTGTTTTTT. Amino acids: CASSVEGVNTGELFF. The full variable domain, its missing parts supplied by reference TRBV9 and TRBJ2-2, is DSGVTQTPKHLITATGQRVTLRCSPRSGDLSVYWYQQSLDQGLQFLIQYYNGEERAKGNILERFSAQQFPDLHSELNLSSLELGDSALYFCASSVEGVNTGELFFGEGSRLTVL.

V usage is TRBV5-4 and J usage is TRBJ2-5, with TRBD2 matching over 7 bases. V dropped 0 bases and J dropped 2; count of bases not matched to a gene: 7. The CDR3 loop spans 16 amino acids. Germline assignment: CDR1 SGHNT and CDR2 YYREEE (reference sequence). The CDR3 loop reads CASSLAGREMQETQYF. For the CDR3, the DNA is TGTGCCAGCAGCTTGGCCGGGCGGGAGATGCAAGAGACCCAGTACTTC. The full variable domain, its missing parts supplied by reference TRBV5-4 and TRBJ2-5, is ETGVTQSPTHLIKTRGQQVTLRCSSQSGHNTVSWYQQALGQGPQFIFQYYREEENGRGNFPPRFSGLQFPNYSSELNVNALELDDSALYLCASSLAGREMQETQYFGPGTRLLVL.

This CDR3 reads CASSYPGLSYNEQFF. DNA for the CDR3: TGTGCCAGCAGTTACCCGGGACTGTCCTACAATGAGCAGTTCTTC. The chain carries TRBV6-6 and TRBJ2-1, with D tentatively TRBD2 (6 bases). This CDR3 comprises 15 residues. From germline, CDR1 is MNHNY and CDR2 SVGAGI (reference sequence). V lost 2 bases, J lost 1 base, and 9 bases lay in between.

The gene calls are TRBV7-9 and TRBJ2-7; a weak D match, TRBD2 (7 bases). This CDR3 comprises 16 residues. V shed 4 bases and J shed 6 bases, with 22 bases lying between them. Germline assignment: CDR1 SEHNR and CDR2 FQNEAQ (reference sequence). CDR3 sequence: CASSSQRGAPNAEQYF. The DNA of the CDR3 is TGTGCCAGCAGCTCACAACGGGGGGCCCCGAACGCCGAGCAGTACTTC.

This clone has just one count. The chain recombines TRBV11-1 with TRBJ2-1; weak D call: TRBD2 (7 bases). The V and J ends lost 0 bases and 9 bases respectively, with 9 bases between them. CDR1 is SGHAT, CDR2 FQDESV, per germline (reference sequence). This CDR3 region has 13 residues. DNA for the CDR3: TGTGCCAGCAGCTTAGCGGGGGGGGCTGAGCAGTTCTTC. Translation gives CASSLAGGAEQFF.

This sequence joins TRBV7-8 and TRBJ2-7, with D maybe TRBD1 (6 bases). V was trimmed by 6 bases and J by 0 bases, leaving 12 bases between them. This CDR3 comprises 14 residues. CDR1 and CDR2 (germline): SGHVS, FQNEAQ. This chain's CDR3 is CASSWTESSYEQYF. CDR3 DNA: TGTGCCAGCAGTTGGACAGAGAGCTCCTACGAGCAGTACTTC.

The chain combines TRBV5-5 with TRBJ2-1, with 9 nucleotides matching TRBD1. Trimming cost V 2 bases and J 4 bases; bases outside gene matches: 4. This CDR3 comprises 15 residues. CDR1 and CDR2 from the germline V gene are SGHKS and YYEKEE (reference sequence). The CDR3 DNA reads TGTGCCAGCAGCTTCGGACAGGGGCTATACAATGAGCAGTTCTTC. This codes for CASSFGQGLYNEQFF.

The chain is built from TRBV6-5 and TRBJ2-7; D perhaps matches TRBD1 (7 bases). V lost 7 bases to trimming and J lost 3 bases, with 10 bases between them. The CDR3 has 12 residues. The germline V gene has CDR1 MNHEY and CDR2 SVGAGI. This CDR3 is CASTQGGYEQYF. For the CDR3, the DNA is TGTGCCAGCACGCAGGGGGGCTACGAGCAGTACTTC.

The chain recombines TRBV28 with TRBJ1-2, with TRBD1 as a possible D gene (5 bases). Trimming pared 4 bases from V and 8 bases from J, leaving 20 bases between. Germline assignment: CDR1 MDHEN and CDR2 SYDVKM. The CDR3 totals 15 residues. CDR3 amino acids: CASSSRGGAMGGYTF. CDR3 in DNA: TGTGCCAGCAGTTCCCGCGGTGGGGCAATGGGCGGCTACACCTTC.

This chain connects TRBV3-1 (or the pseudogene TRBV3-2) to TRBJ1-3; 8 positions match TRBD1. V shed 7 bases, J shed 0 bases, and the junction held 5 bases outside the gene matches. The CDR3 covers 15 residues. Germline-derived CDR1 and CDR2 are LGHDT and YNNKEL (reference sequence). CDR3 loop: CASNTGTGSGNTIYF. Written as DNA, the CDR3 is TGTGCCAGCAACACCGGGACAGGCTCTGGAAACACCATATATTTT.

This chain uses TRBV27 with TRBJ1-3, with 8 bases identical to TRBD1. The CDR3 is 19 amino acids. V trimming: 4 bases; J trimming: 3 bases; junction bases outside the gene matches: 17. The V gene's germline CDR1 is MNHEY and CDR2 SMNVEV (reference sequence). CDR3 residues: CASSSTGTGPNWSGNTIYF. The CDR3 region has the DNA TGTGCCAGCAGTTCCACCGGGACAGGTCCAAATTGGAGTGGAAACACCATATATTTT.

In nucleotides, the CDR3 is TGTGCCAGCAGCAAATCAGGGGGCACTGAAGCTTTCTTT. This translates into CASSKSGGTEAFF. V is TRBV12-3 or TRBV12-4 and J is TRBJ1-1; TRBD1 aligns across 7 bases. The junction had 5 bases not matched to a gene; V was cut back by 6 bases and J by 4 bases. The CDR3 covers 13 residues.

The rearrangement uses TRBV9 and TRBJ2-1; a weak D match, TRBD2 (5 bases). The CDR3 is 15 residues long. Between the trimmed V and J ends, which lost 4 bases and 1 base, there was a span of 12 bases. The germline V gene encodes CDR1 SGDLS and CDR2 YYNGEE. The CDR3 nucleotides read TGTGCCAGCAGCAAGGTAGCGCAATCCTACAATGAGCAGTTCTTC. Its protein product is CASSKVAQSYNEQFF. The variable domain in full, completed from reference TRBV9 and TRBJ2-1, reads DSGVTQTPKHLITATGQRVTLRCSPRSGDLSVYWYQQSLDQGLQFLIQYYNGEERAKGNILERFSAQQFPDLHSELNLSSLELGDSALYFCASSKVAQSYNEQFFGPGTRLTVL.

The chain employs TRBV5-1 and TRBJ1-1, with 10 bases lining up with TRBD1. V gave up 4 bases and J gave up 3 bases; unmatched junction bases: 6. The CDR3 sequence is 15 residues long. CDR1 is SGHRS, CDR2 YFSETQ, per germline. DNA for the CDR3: TGCGCCAGCAGCCACCGGGACAGGGGAGACACTGAAGCTTTCTTT. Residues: CASSHRDRGDTEAFF.

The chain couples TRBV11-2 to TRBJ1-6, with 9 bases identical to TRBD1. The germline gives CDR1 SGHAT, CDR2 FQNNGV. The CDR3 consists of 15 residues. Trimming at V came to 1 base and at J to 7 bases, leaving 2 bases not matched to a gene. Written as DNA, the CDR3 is TGTGCCAGCAGCTTAGCTGGGACAGGGAATTCACCCCTCCACTTT. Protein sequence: CASSLAGTGNSPLHF.

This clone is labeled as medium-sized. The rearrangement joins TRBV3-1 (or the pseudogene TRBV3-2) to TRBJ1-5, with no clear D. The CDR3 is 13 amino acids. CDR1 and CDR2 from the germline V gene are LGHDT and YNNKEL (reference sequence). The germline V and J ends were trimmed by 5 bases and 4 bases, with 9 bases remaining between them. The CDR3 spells CASSVDLNQPQHF. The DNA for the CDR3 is TGTGCCAGCAGCGTAGACTTGAATCAGCCCCAGCATTTT.

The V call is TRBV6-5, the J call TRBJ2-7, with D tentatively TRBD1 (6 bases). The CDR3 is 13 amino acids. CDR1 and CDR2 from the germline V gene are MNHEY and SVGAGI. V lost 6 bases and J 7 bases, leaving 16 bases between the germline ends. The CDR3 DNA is TGTGCCAGCAGCACGGACAGACCTACGGAGCAGTACTTC. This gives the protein CASSTDRPTEQYF.

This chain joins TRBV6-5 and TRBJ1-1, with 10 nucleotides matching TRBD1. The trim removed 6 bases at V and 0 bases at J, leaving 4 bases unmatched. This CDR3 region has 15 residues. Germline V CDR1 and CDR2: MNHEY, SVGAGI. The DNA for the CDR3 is TGTGCCAGCAGCGACAGGGGGCTCATGAACACTGAAGCTTTCTTT. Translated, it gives CASSDRGLMNTEAFF.